This passage covers 25 T cell receptor beta chains from one sample sequenced in a study of cytomegalovirus exposure and HLA in healthy donors (dated by TCRdb to about 2017). The library came from the immunoSEQ multiplex PCR assay. For the multiplex PCR, a mixture combining 60 forward primers for TCR Vbeta segments and 13 reverse primers for TCR Jbeta segments was used. The table comes from immuneACCESS by way of TCRdb, which keeps in-frame sequences with V and J called. Part of the clones is missing from these tables; in studies checked, under half for an unresolved V gene and the rest for unknown reasons. The sample data list 140,000 to 150,000 clones, and 70% to 90% of these were observed just once. Of the sample, more than 0.5% falls within the top ten clones. The sequencing sample was made of PBMCs. All receptors derive from a middle-aged woman in good health and CMV-seronegative.

V and J are TRBV6-1 and TRBJ1-2; D uncertain. The CDR3 extends over 15 amino acids. Germline assignment: CDR1 MNHNS and CDR2 SASEGT. The ends were cut back, 6 bases at V and 0 bases at J, with 14 bases in the middle. This CDR3 reads CASRAYTSANYGYTF. The CDR3 coding sequence is TGTGCCAGCAGGGCTTACACCTCTGCTAACTATGGCTACACCTTC.

The chain carries TRBV28 and TRBJ2-2; TRBD2 matches 8 bases. V gave up 5 bases and J gave up 4 bases; unmatched junction bases: 6. Per germline, CDR1 MDHEN and CDR2 SYDVKM. The CDR3 is 15 amino acids. The CDR3 loop reads CASSPGTRSTGELFF. CDR3 nucleotide sequence: TGTGCCAGCAGTCCCGGGACTAGGAGCACCGGGGAGCTGTTTTTT.

V is TRBV13 and J is TRBJ1-3; D remains unclear. This CDR3 has 11 residues. Between the trimmed V and J ends, which lost 3 bases and 5 bases, there was a span of 2 bases. Germline-derived CDR1 and CDR2 are PRHDT and FYEKMQ (reference sequence). CDR3 sequence (DNA): TGTGCCAGCAGCTTCAGAAACACCATATATTTT. The encoded protein is CASSFRNTIYF.

This chain uses TRBV7-9 with TRBJ2-7; TRBD2 aligns across 13 bases. Germline lookup yields CDR1 SEHNR and CDR2 FQNEAQ (reference sequence). The CDR3 loop spans 17 amino acids. The ends lost 5 bases at V and 4 bases at J; junction bases unmatched: 11. The CDR3 loop is CASSPASGTSGTYEQYF. The CDR3 DNA follows: TGTGCCAGCAGCCCGGCGTCGGGGACTAGCGGGACTTACGAGCAGTACTTC.

V gene TRBV7-6 combines with J gene TRBJ2-7, with a possible D match to TRBD1 (7 bases). The germline V and J ends were trimmed by 3 bases and 2 bases, with 20 bases remaining between them. Germline V lookup: CDR1 SGHVS, CDR2 FNYEAQ. The CDR3 has 17 residues. The CDR3 DNA is TGTGCCAGCAGCTTGTTAGCCGGGACAGCGGGTACCTACGAGCAGTACTTC. This translates into CASSLLAGTAGTYEQYF.

As concerns this clone: The junction and the germline gene differ at one end; a read error may be behind it. This same CDR3 is encoded by further DNA sequences in the sample. CDR3 amino acids: CSSSPQGNQPQHF. The CDR3 region has the DNA TGTTCCAGCAGCCCACAGGGAAATCAGCCCCAGCATTTT. V usage is TRBV7-9 and J usage is TRBJ1-5; D possibly corresponds to TRBD1 (6 bases). Per germline, CDR1 SEHNR and CDR2 FQNEAQ (reference sequence). This CDR3 region has 13 residues.

On this clone itself: This likely comes from a read error, as the CDR3 has no conserved phenylalanine or tryptophan at its end. Because the CDR3's place on the DNA is in doubt, the DNA is left out and the CDR3 is given as listed by TCRdb. J is TRBJ2-3 and V is TRBV28; the D call TRBD1 from the table was never checked on the DNA. The CDR3 sequence runs 9 residues, both termini included. CDR1 MDHEN and CDR2 SYDVKM come from the germline V gene. The CDR3 is CAVGHQGSL.

The chain uses TRBV27 and TRBJ1-5; D might be TRBD1 (5 bases). Trimming left V 1 base short and J 4 bases short, with 14 bases between. Germline V gene data show CDR1 as MNHEY and CDR2 as SMNVEV (reference sequence). The CDR3 length is 16 residues. CDR3 residues: CASSLLGWGGNQPQHF. The CDR3 bases are TGTGCCAGCAGTTTATTGGGTTGGGGGGGGAATCAGCCCCAGCATTTT.

The rearrangement joins TRBV7-2 to TRBJ1-2, with TRBD1 as a possible D gene (5 bases). The V gene's germline CDR1 is SGHTA and CDR2 FQGNSA. The CDR3 contains 14 residues. Between the trimmed V and J ends, which lost 4 bases and 6 bases, there was a span of 15 bases. CDR3 sequence: CASSYVGGADGYTF. CDR3 DNA: TGTGCCAGCAGCTACGTAGGCGGGGCGGATGGCTACACCTTC.

J is TRBJ2-2 and V is TRBV7-3; D remains unclear. There are 13 residues in the CDR3. V lost 4 bases and J 5 bases, leaving 8 bases between the germline ends. Germline CDR1 is SGHTA and CDR2 is FQGTGA. In nucleotides, the CDR3 is TGTGCCAGCAGCTCCGGGTCTACCGGGGAGCTGTTTTTT. Protein product: CASSSGSTGELFF. The whole variable domain, filled in from reference TRBV7-3 and TRBJ2-2, reads GAGVSQTPSNKVTEKGKYVELRCDPISGHTALYWYRQSLGQGPEFLIYFQGTGAADDSGLPNDRFFAVRPEGSVSTLKIQRTERGDSAVYLCASSSGSTGELFFGEGSRLTVL.

The chain recombines TRBV2 with TRBJ1-5; TRBD1 matches at 9 bases. Germline CDR1 and CDR2: SNHLY and FYNNEI. The CDR3 covers 14 residues. Trimming cost V 7 bases and J 5 bases; bases outside gene matches: 6. CDR3 in amino acids: CASNGQGRDQPQHF. The CDR3 DNA reads TGTGCCAGCAATGGACAGGGGAGGGATCAGCCCCAGCATTTT. Using reference TRBV2 and TRBJ1-5 for the parts outside the CDR3, the full variable domain is EPEVTQTPSHQVTQMGQEVILRCVPISNHLYFYWYRQILGQKVEFLVSFYNNEISEKSEIFDDQFSVERPDGSNFTLKIRSTKLEDSAMYFCASNGQGRDQPQHFGDGTRLSIL.

The CDR3, as DNA: TGTGCCAGCAGCTTATACGGGGGAGAGACCCAGTACTTC. It codes for CASSLYGGETQYF. The chain has TRBV7-9 and TRBJ2-5, with D maybe TRBD2 (6 bases). V lost 2 bases and J 4 bases, leaving 8 bases between the germline ends. In germline, CDR1 is SEHNR, CDR2 FQNEAQ (reference sequence). The CDR3 spans 13 residues.

The CDR3 DNA is TGCGCCAGCAGCATCACCGGGACACGGGGCACTGAAGCTTTCTTT. It translates to CASSITGTRGTEAFF. The chain has TRBV5-1 and TRBJ1-1; a weak D match, TRBD1 (6 bases). Germline CDR1 is SGHRS and CDR2 is YFSETQ. The CDR3 consists of 15 residues. The V gene lost 4 bases and the J gene lost 4 bases, with 17 bases spanning the gap.

Worth noting for this clone: Germline is not matched at one junction end, which may reflect a read error. This chain joins TRBV7-9 and TRBJ1-2, with D uncertain. The CDR3 is 11 amino acids. Germline loops: CDR1 SEHNR, CDR2 FQNEAQ (reference sequence). CDR3 sequence: CSSSRGPGYTF. In DNA form, the CDR3 reads TGTTCCAGCAGCCGAGGTCCTGGCTACACCTTC. The full variable domain, rest sourced from reference TRBV7-9 and TRBJ1-2, is DTGVSQNPRHKITKRGQNVTFRCDPISEHNRLYWYRQTLGQGPEFLTYFQNEAQLEKSRLLSDRFSAERPKGSFSTLEIQRTEQGDSAMYLCSSSRGPGYTFGSGTRLTVV.

The chain employs TRBV7-2 and TRBJ2-7; D unclear. CDR1 is SGHTA, CDR2 FQGNSA, per germline. The CDR3 sequence is 11 residues long. V lost 7 bases and J lost 6, with 10 bases in between. The CDR3 here is CASISTAEQYF. In nucleotides, the CDR3 is TGTGCCAGCATCTCTACAGCCGAGCAGTACTTC.

The J gene is TRBJ1-5, the V gene TRBV5-6, with a possible D match to TRBD1 (5 bases). V shed 0 bases and J shed 3 bases, with 13 bases lying between them. The CDR3 runs to 16 residues. CDR1 and CDR2 (germline): SGHDT, YYEEEE. The CDR3 nucleotides are TGTGCCAGCAGCTTGGCTTGGCAGGGATTCAATCAGCCCCAGCATTTT. This gives the protein CASSLAWQGFNQPQHF.

V gene TRBV27 combines with J gene TRBJ2-4; 11 bases line up with TRBD1. This CDR3 spans 15 amino acids. The V gene's germline CDR1 is MNHEY and CDR2 SMNVEV (reference sequence). Trimming took 0 bases from V and 9 from J; bases not matched to a gene: 4. CDR3: CASSLSAGTGGIQYF. The CDR3 region has the DNA TGTGCCAGCAGTTTATCCGCCGGGACAGGGGGCATTCAGTACTTC.

The chain uses TRBV2 and TRBJ1-2; 7 nucleotides agree with TRBD1. The length of the CDR3 is 12 residues. V lost 5 bases, J lost 8 bases, and 5 bases stayed unmatched. Looked up from germline, CDR1 is SNHLY and CDR2 is FYNNEI. CDR3 residues: CASSTTGNGYTF. For the CDR3, the DNA is TGTGCCAGCAGTACGACAGGGAACGGCTACACCTTC.

This sequence joins TRBV7-6 and TRBJ2-3, with 8 positions matching TRBD2. The V gene end was trimmed by 10 bases and the J gene end by 1 base; junction bases not matched to a gene: 7. Germline V CDR1 and CDR2: SGHVS, FNYEAQ. The CDR3 length is 14 residues. The CDR3 DNA reads as TGTGCCACCCCGTTAGCGGGGTGCACAGATACGCAGTATTTT. Amino acid sequence: CATPLAGCTDTQYF.

This clone was counted a few times. The chain is built from TRBV6-1 and TRBJ2-7; 12 nucleotides align to TRBD2. CDR1 is MNHNS and CDR2 is SASEGT in the germline V gene. The CDR3 totals 15 residues. V lost 2 bases and J lost 5; bases outside the gene matches: 4. The CDR3 spells CASSELAGGLDEQYF. CDR3 nucleotides: TGTGCCAGCAGTGAACTAGCGGGGGGGCTTGACGAGCAGTACTTC.

This chain connects TRBV18 to TRBJ1-4; D is uncertain. Germline V lookup: CDR1 KGHSH, CDR2 LQKENI. CDR3 length: 14 residues. Trimming took off 2 bases at V and 5 bases at J, with 9 bases between the two ends. The CDR3 DNA follows: TGTGCCAGCTCACCAAGACTTGAGAATGAAAAACTGTTTTTT. Amino acids: CASSPRLENEKLFF. Filled out from reference TRBV18 and TRBJ1-4, the complete variable domain reads NAGVMQNPRHLVRRRGQEARLRCSPMKGHSHVYWYRQLPEEGLKFMVYLQKENIIDESGMPKERFSAEFPKEGPSILRIQQVVRGDSAAYFCASSPRLENEKLFFGSGTQLSVL.

The gene calls are TRBV5-4 and TRBJ2-7; TRBD2 might be the D (5 bases). The V and J ends lost 0 bases and 2 bases respectively, with 9 bases between them. The CDR3 consists of 14 residues. Germline CDR1 SGHNT, CDR2 YYREEE (reference sequence). This CDR3 is CASSLDAAAYEQYF. The CDR3 bases are TGTGCCAGCAGCTTGGACGCAGCGGCCTACGAGCAGTACTTC.

This rearrangement joins TRBV7-6 to TRBJ1-1; no clear D. CDR1 and CDR2 from the germline V gene are SGHVS and FNYEAQ. Trimming removed 2 bases from V and 4 bases from J, with 11 bases in between. CDR3 length: 14 residues. CDR3 in DNA: TGTGCCAGCAGCTTAATTGTGAGTGGCACTGAAGCTTTCTTT. It translates to CASSLIVSGTEAFF.

The chain joins TRBV29-1 to TRBJ1-1; weak D call: TRBD1 (6 bases). Trimming took off 0 bases at V and 1 base at J, with 9 bases between the two ends. Germline CDR1 SQVTM, CDR2 ANQGSEA. This CDR3 has 14 residues. CDR3 nucleotide sequence: TGCAGCGTTGAAGATCCCAGGGGGAACACTGAAGCTTTCTTT. This codes for CSVEDPRGNTEAFF.

The chain recombines TRBV10-3 with TRBJ1-2; 7 bases match TRBD1. Germline assignment: CDR1 ENHRY and CDR2 SYGVKD. V lost 4 bases, J lost 6 bases, and 14 bases stayed unmatched. The CDR3 runs to 16 residues. CDR3 bases: TGTGCCATCAGTGTTGGGACAGCGTTGGGCTCTCATGGCTACACCTTC. It codes for CAISVGTALGSHGYTF.